This T cell receptor beta chain was retrieved from a study of spatial heterogeneity in lung cancer. Study-wide context: Taken at a median of about two years after resection, follow-up PBMC samples underwent sequencing when available.

Study-wide findings and caveats: At resection, ubiquitous expanded tumor TCRs appeared in blood more than at follow-up.

Time point: blood at routine non-recurrence follow-up after resection. The CDR3 covers 16 residues. The germline gives CDR1 SGHNT, CDR2 YYREEE (reference sequence). Trimming took 4 bases from V and 2 from J; bases not matched to a gene: 8. This clonotype has at least ten counts. Its antigen is undetermined. MiXCR was run by TCRdb on the 5' RACE reads, yielding one entry per CDR3 protein. The data contain roughly 70,000 distinct CDR3 sequences, approximately 8.9% of them singletons. Material: PBMCs, obtained at follow-up. The chain recombines TRBV5-4 with TRBJ2-2; 7 positions match TRBD1. The receptor's source is a female donor with early-stage non-small cell lung cancer. The CDR3 region has the DNA TGTGCCAGCAGCGCCATGCGACAGGGCAACACCGGGGAGCTGTTTTTT. Protein sequence: CASSAMRQGNTGELFF.